This entry concerns a single T cell receptor beta chain. The sample originates from a study of cytomegalovirus exposure and HLA in healthy donors. J was trimmed by 4 bases and V by 0 bases; bases with no gene match: 17. Germline V gives CDR1 MNHEY, CDR2 SMNVEV (reference sequence). This CDR3 is 19 amino acids long. Both 60 Vbeta primers and 13 Jbeta primers went into the PCR. Method: immunoSEQ multiplex PCR; TCRdb's copy keeps in-frame clones and lacks some. The sample lists 200,000 to 250,000 clones; approximately 78% were seen once. The receptor comes from a woman aged 40 to 50 in good health and CMV-seronegative. Sequenced material: PBMCs. V and J are TRBV27 and TRBJ1-1, with 7 bases fitting TRBD1. DNA for the CDR3: TGTGCCAGCAGTTTATCACCTAGGGGGCCCGAGGGACGGGCCACTGAAGCTTTCTTT. Translated: CASSLSPRGPEGRATEAFF.